This T cell receptor (beta chain) emerged from a study of beta chain features in type 1 diabetes (dated by TCRdb to the late 2010s). For the study in its entirety: No differences in mean age, gender distribution, total cell number or subset yield were found between patients and healthy donors. A total of 107,917,701 sorted cells were examined across all samples, and RNA yield correlated strongly with the number of cells per subset. The study compared the TCRB repertoires of sorted circulating CD4+ T cell subsets in recently diagnosed type 1 diabetes patients with those in matched healthy donors. Regulatory and stem cell-like memory subsets were isolated from only 8 patients and roughly eight healthy donors, whereas naive and central memory subsets came from all 28 donors. Here is what the overall study found, with its caveats: Naive, central memory and regulatory TCRB repertoires appeared more similar among patients than among healthy donors. In all four CD4+ subsets, TCRB CDR3 length was moderately but significantly shorter in type 1 diabetes patients. Fewer insertions and more nucleotide deletions at VDJ recombination sites were observed in patients with type 1 diabetes, implying thymic rearrangement abnormalities. Sequencing cDNA rather than genomic DNA could over-represent highly expressing activated cells, although activation and CD3 levels did not differ between groups. Because small numbers of individuals were included in the HLA sub-analyses, any influence of HLA type on TCRB rearrangement was left unresolved. PCR might favor shorter templates, but patient and control samples were amplified and corrected together, so any skew would affect both groups equally.

The High Capacity cDNA Reverse Transcription Kit was used to reverse transcribe all of the isolated RNA, meaning that expressed TCRB transcripts were what got sequenced. Naive, central memory and regulatory T cell samples underwent deep immunoSEQ sequencing, averaging approximately 3.5 million total reads per sample. After sorted cells were lysed in RLT buffer, RNA was extracted with DNase-treated RNeasy Micro or Mini kits, with the choice depending on cell number. Each cell subset was processed on its own to prevent cross-contamination, while patient and healthy donor samples were processed together. Using the immunoSEQ multiplex PCR, TCRB sequences were amplified from cDNA into 87-bp fragments spanning the CDR3 region. The amplicons were sequenced using the Illumina HiSeq platform. The authors' pipeline ran thus. Synthetic template baselines were used to correct PCR bias computationally, reads within Hamming distance 2 were collapsed, and singletons that could not be merged were discarded. By aligning reads against IMGT, V, D and J genes, CDR3 length, and insertions or deletions at six rearrangement sites were assigned. Within each subset, clonotype counts were normalized to sorted cell number, and only after that were true diversity and Gini coefficients computed with the tcR R package. The overlap coefficient, calculated on TCRB nucleotide sequences, was used to quantify repertoire sharing. This is the immuneACCESS table as TCRdb keeps it, with only in-frame sequences that have V and J called. A part of the clones is gone; compared with another copy, unresolved V genes explain less than half, and the rest is unexplained. The V and J calls and clone size come from that table; D and trimming were worked out from the DNA. This sample lists 300,000 to 350,000 clones; 7% to 9% were detected once. The ten largest clones represent roughly 0.44% of the sample.

V and J are truncated by 4 bases and 8 bases respectively, leaving an intervening sequence of 8 bases. The germline V gene gives CDR1 as SNHLY and CDR2 as FYNNEI. The CDR3 numbers 11 residues from cysteine through phenylalanine. Here the CDR3 DNA is all that survives: 33 bases in frame from base 1. The table lists this clone with a few counts. Its antigen has not been determined. No quality values exist for individual bases; no much larger clone is one base distant. Each donor gave one peripheral blood draw, averaging roughly 100 mL, which was collected into heparinised tubes. A BD FACSAria II and a panel including CD45RO, CCR7, CD25, CD127, CD95 and CD27 were used to sort naive, central memory, regulatory and stem cell-like memory CD4+ T cells. Every sorted population had a purity above 95%. PBMCs were separated immediately by Lymphoprep density gradient centrifugation and were stained directly, without being cultured. Samples were stained and sorted in pairs, with one healthy donor and one patient per experiment, so that batch effects were minimized.

In this chain, TRBV2 is recombined with TRBJ1-1; no D gene is confidently identified. Sequenced material: central memory CD4+ T cells from blood. This sequence was found in a woman between 18 and 30 years old in good health. The CDR3 has the sequence CASSVVAEAFF. The DNA sequence is TGTGCCAGCAGTGTGGTAGCCGAAGCTTTCTTT.